This passage covers 29 T cell receptor beta chains from one sample sequenced in a study of shared clonotypes between healthy human individuals (TCRdb year 2020). The library was prepared using the immunoSEQ multiplex PCR assay. TCRdb mirrors the immuneACCESS table, restricted to in-frame sequences. Some clones are absent from its copies; in checked studies, under half trace to an unresolved V gene, and the reason for the others is unknown. In all, the sample holds about 2 million clones, and about 94% of those were seen once. In total, the top ten clones hold 0.85% to 1.2% of the sample. For the CD8 naive samples, CD45RO-negative cells were positively selected for CCR7, yielding a CD45RA+CCR7+ population from which TemRA cells were excluded. The material sequenced was naive CD8+ T cells sorted from blood. The intended sense of this specimen's cell subset or site label: CD45RA+CCR7+. These receptors originate from a man younger than 30 in good health.

Concerning this clone: Other DNA sequences in the sample encode the same CDR3. This chain uses TRBV19 with TRBJ1-1; perhaps TRBD1 as D (6 bases). The germline V gene encodes CDR1 LNHDA and CDR2 SQIVND (reference sequence). V shed 3 bases and J shed 2 bases, with 7 bases lying between them. The CDR3 is made up of 13 amino acids. The CDR3 loop reads CASSIGTNTEAFF. DNA for the CDR3: TGTGCCAGTAGTATCGGGACAAACACTGAAGCTTTCTTT. Combining the CDR3 with reference TRBV19 and TRBJ1-1 gives the whole variable domain DGGITQSPKYLFRKEGQNVTLSCEQNLNHDAMYWYRQDPGQGLRLIYYSQIVNDFQKGDIAEGYSVSREKKESFPLTVTSAQKNPTAFYLCASSIGTNTEAFFGQGTRLTVV.

This chain connects TRBV13 to TRBJ1-6, with D tentatively TRBD1 (6 bases). Trimming stripped 5 bases from V and 3 bases from J, with 8 bases between. The CDR3 has 14 amino acids. The germline gives CDR1 PRHDT, CDR2 FYEKMQ (reference sequence). The CDR3 is CASSRGVYNSPLHF. Here the CDR3 DNA reads TGTGCCAGCAGCAGGGGGGTCTATAATTCACCCCTCCACTTT.

The J gene is TRBJ1-1, the V gene TRBV6-6; D call uncertain. V lost 7 bases and J lost 3, with 6 bases in between. The CDR3 is 11 amino acids. The germline V gene has CDR1 MNHNY and CDR2 SVGAGI (reference sequence). The CDR3 region has the DNA TGTGCCAGCATGGGGTACACTGAAGCTTTCTTT. Its translation is CASMGYTEAFF.

A single count supports this clone. The V call is TRBV5-6, the J call TRBJ2-2; 9 nucleotides line up with TRBD1. V lost 0 bases to trimming and J lost 5 bases; unmatched junction nucleotides: 8. Germline CDR1 SGHDT, CDR2 YYEEEE. This CDR3 has 17 amino acids. CDR3 sequence reads: CASSLGDREAETGELFF. The CDR3, as DNA: TGTGCCAGCAGCTTGGGGGACAGGGAAGCTGAGACCGGGGAGCTGTTTTTT.

The CDR3 reads CASSVWREGRTDTQYF. DNA for the CDR3: TGTGCCAGCAGCGTATGGCGGGAGGGCCGAACAGATACGCAGTATTTT. The chain links TRBV9 to TRBJ2-3; TRBD2 matches 9 bases. Germline V gene data show CDR1 as SGDLS and CDR2 as YYNGEE. Trimming cost V 1 base and J 3 bases; bases outside gene matches: 6. The CDR3 consists of 16 residues.

This sequence joins TRBV5-6 and TRBJ2-7; 10 bases are a match to TRBD2. Germline-derived CDR1 and CDR2 are SGHDT and YYEEEE. V was clipped by 4 bases and J by 4 bases; unmatched bases: 11. The CDR3 has 16 amino acids. The CDR3 protein is CASSPEASGSWYEQYF. CDR3 bases: TGTGCCAGCAGCCCCGAGGCTAGCGGGAGTTGGTACGAGCAGTACTTC.

This clone was seen once. This rearrangement joins TRBV6-6 to TRBJ2-3; D gene uncertain. V lost 6 bases and J lost 4, with 14 bases in between. CDR3 size: 14 residues. CDR1 is MNHNY, CDR2 SVGAGI, per germline (reference sequence). CDR3 nucleotide sequence: TGTGCCAGCAGCCGCGACGGCCCGGCAGATACGCAGTATTTT. Residues: CASSRDGPADTQYF.

About this clone: Other DNA sequences in this specimen translate into the identical CDR3. The chain couples TRBV25-1 to TRBJ2-7, with 7 bases matching TRBD2. The V gene's germline CDR1 is MGHDK and CDR2 SYGVNS. J was trimmed by 1 base and V by 6 bases; bases with no gene match: 3. The CDR3 sequence is 13 residues long. The CDR3 loop is CASSVGGSYEQYF. CDR3 sequence (DNA): TGTGCCAGCAGCGTGGGGGGGTCCTACGAGCAGTACTTC.

The chain uses TRBV29-1 and TRBJ2-5; 10 bases match TRBD2. This CDR3 has 16 residues. Germline V gives CDR1 SQVTM, CDR2 ANQGSEA. The V gene end was trimmed by 3 bases and the J gene end by 5 bases; junction bases not matched to a gene: 12. The CDR3 spells CSVESGGASLWETQYF. Written as DNA, the CDR3 is TGCAGCGTTGAGAGCGGGGGGGCATCGTTATGGGAGACCCAGTACTTC.

The V and J genes are TRBV7-9 and TRBJ2-1, with D tentatively TRBD1 or TRBD2 (5 bases each). Trimming removed 5 bases from V and 8 bases from J, with 13 bases in between. Germline CDR1 is SEHNR and CDR2 is FQNEAQ (reference sequence). The CDR3 length is 13 residues. The CDR3 here is CASSPRDGYEQFF. DNA for the CDR3: TGTGCCAGCAGCCCCCGGGACGGGTATGAGCAGTTCTTC.

This chain joins TRBV28 and TRBJ1-5; perhaps TRBD1 as D (5 bases). Trimming stripped 6 bases from V and 4 bases from J, with 13 bases between. The CDR3 spans 14 residues. The germline gives CDR1 MDHEN, CDR2 SYDVKM. The CDR3 loop reads CASSRRGLNQPQHF. CDR3 nucleotides: TGTGCCAGCAGCCGAAGGGGCTTAAATCAGCCCCAGCATTTT.

This sequence joins TRBV6-5 and TRBJ1-6, with 7 bases matching TRBD1. Losses at the gene ends were 6 bases for V and 5 bases for J; bases not matched to a gene: 4. From germline, CDR1 is MNHEY and CDR2 SVGAGI. CDR3 length: 14 residues. CDR3 nucleotide sequence: TGTGCCAGCAGCTCCGGGACAGATAATTCACCCCTCCACTTT. It is translated as CASSSGTDNSPLHF.

CDR3 coding DNA: TGTGCCTGGAGCCTTGGAGGACAGGGGGCTGGAAACACCATATATTTT. The encoded protein is CAWSLGGQGAGNTIYF. The V call is TRBV30, the J call TRBJ1-3, with 10 bases aligning to TRBD1. Germline CDR1 GTSNPN, CDR2 SVGIG (reference sequence). The trim removed 3 bases at V and 2 bases at J, leaving 7 bases unmatched. The CDR3 has 16 residues.

The V and J genes are TRBV5-4 and TRBJ2-2, with D perhaps TRBD1 or TRBD2 (5 bases each). The length of the CDR3 is 15 residues. V lost 4 bases to trimming and J lost 4 bases, with 14 bases between them. Germline V gene sequence: CDR1 SGHNT, CDR2 YYREEE (reference sequence). CDR3: CASSPGPASTGELFF. In DNA, the CDR3 is TGTGCCAGCAGCCCGGGACCTGCGAGCACCGGGGAGCTGTTTTTT.

The chain carries TRBV27 and TRBJ2-1, with D possibly being TRBD1 (5 bases). V was trimmed by 6 bases and J by 6 bases, leaving 12 bases between them. CDR3 size: 13 residues. Germline V gene lookup returns CDR1 MNHEY and CDR2 SMNVEV (reference sequence). CDR3 coding DNA: TGTGCCAGCAGCCTACGACAGCCCAATGAGCAGTTCTTC. Translating it yields CASSLRQPNEQFF.

This clone was detected only once. The chain employs TRBV13 and TRBJ2-7; 9 bases match TRBD1. This CDR3 has 14 amino acids. Germline V gene sequence: CDR1 PRHDT, CDR2 FYEKMQ (reference sequence). Unmatched junction bases numbered 8, after V lost 6 bases and J lost 5 bases. The DNA of the CDR3 is TGTGCCAGCAGTTCCCGGGACAGGGAGGACGAGCAGTACTTC. It encodes CASSSRDREDEQYF.

V is TRBV29-1 and J is TRBJ2-7, with D uncertain. Germline CDR1 reads SQVTM; CDR2 reads ANQGSEA. The CDR3 runs to 14 residues. V lost 6 bases, J lost 5 bases, and 20 bases lay in between. The CDR3 reads CSVTPGRVPHEQYF. CDR3 DNA sequence: TGCAGCGTAACCCCCGGACGGGTTCCCCACGAGCAGTACTTC.

The rearrangement joins TRBV19 to TRBJ2-1, with D unclear. V was clipped by 1 base and J by 8 bases, with 9 bases between them. Germline lookup yields CDR1 LNHDA and CDR2 SQIVND (reference sequence). CDR3 length: 13 amino acids. The CDR3 coding sequence is TGTGCCAGTAGTATAGTATTAGATTATGAGCAGTTCTTC. It translates to CASSIVLDYEQFF.

V and J are TRBV14 and TRBJ2-5; tentative D call: TRBD2 (6 bases). The germline V gene has CDR1 SGHDN and CDR2 FVKESK. Trimming shortened V by 4 bases and J by 3 bases, and 9 bases separated the two germline ends. This CDR3 contains 13 residues. The CDR3 sequence: CASSLWGEETQYF. In DNA, the CDR3 is TGTGCCAGCAGCCTTTGGGGGGAAGAGACCCAGTACTTC.

The chain combines TRBV5-1 with TRBJ2-7, with 8 bases identical to TRBD1. CDR1 is SGHRS and CDR2 is YFSETQ in the germline V gene. Germline trimming cut 5 bases from V and 1 base from J; bases unmatched to any gene: 2. The length of the CDR3 is 13 residues. CDR3 DNA: TGCGCCAGCAGGACAGGGGAATCCTACGAGCAGTACTTC. Translating it yields CASRTGESYEQYF.

This rearrangement joins TRBV5-6 to TRBJ2-2, with D possibly TRBD1 on 5 matching bases. The CDR3 spans 13 residues. Germline V gene data show CDR1 as SGHDT and CDR2 as YYEEEE. V was cut by 3 bases and J by 7 bases, with 10 bases left in between. CDR3 in amino acids: CASSYRMSGELFF. CDR3 DNA sequence: TGTGCCAGCAGCTACAGGATGAGCGGGGAGCTGTTTTTT.

This CDR3 reads CASSTQGNNQPQHF. CDR3 nucleotides: TGTGCCAGCAGTACACAGGGAAACAATCAGCCCCAGCATTTT. V is TRBV27 and J is TRBJ1-5; TRBD1 might be the D (6 bases). The CDR3 covers 14 residues. CDR1 is MNHEY, CDR2 SMNVEV, per germline (reference sequence). Trimming pared 5 bases from V and 3 bases from J, leaving 11 bases between.

The chain links TRBV25-1 to TRBJ2-1; 8 nucleotides align to TRBD1. V lost 4 bases, J lost 6 bases, and 11 bases stayed unmatched. Germline V gives CDR1 MGHDK, CDR2 SYGVNS. The CDR3 spans 16 residues. The CDR3 here is CASSAPDRVGSNEQFF. CDR3 in DNA: TGTGCCAGCAGTGCTCCGGACAGGGTGGGGTCCAATGAGCAGTTCTTC.

Details on this clone: Other DNA sequences in the sample encode the same CDR3. This rearrangement joins TRBV5-4 to TRBJ2-7; tentative D call: TRBD2 (7 bases). V shed 4 bases and J shed 3 bases, with 11 bases lying between them. CDR3 length: 13 amino acids. The germline V gene encodes CDR1 SGHNT and CDR2 YYREEE (reference sequence). CDR3 loop: CASSTGGHYEQYF. CDR3 nucleotide sequence: TGTGCCAGCAGCACCGGGGGGCACTACGAGCAGTACTTC.

V is TRBV7-9 and J is TRBJ1-4; 9 nucleotides align to TRBD1. Trimming removed 5 bases from V and 8 bases from J; junction bases left unmatched: 9. CDR3 length: 15 residues. Germline CDR1 is SEHNR and CDR2 is FQNEAQ (reference sequence). The CDR3 DNA reads as TGTGCCAGCAGCACAACACAGGGGGCGGAGGAAAAACTGTTTTTT. Protein product: CASSTTQGAEEKLFF.

This rearrangement joins TRBV11-2 to TRBJ2-7, with D possibly TRBD2 on 5 matching bases. Germline assignment: CDR1 SGHAT and CDR2 FQNNGV. V dropped 1 base and J dropped 5 bases, with 12 bases sitting between them. CDR3 length: 14 amino acids. CDR3 region: CASSLAGGGNEQYF. Written as DNA, the CDR3 is TGTGCCAGCAGCTTAGCGGGTGGAGGAAACGAGCAGTACTTC.

Concerning this clone: Other DNA sequences within the sample encode an identical CDR3. V is TRBV4-1 and J is TRBJ2-3; D gene ambiguous. Germline CDR1 and CDR2: MGHRA and YSYEKL. The V end was cut by 0 bases, the J end by 0 bases, with 7 bases between. The CDR3 length is 15 residues. CDR3 in amino acids: CASSQERPSTDTQYF. In nucleotides, the CDR3 is TGCGCCAGCAGCCAAGAGCGCCCGAGCACAGATACGCAGTATTTT.

This chain connects TRBV9 to TRBJ2-7; 8 nucleotides align to TRBD1. CDR1 is SGDLS, CDR2 YYNGEE, per germline. The V segment lost 3 bases and the J segment 4 bases; nucleotides outside the gene matches: 9. This CDR3 comprises 15 residues. The CDR3 is CASSAGQAASYEQYF. The CDR3 nucleotides read TGTGCCAGCAGCGCGGGACAGGCAGCATCTTACGAGCAGTACTTC.

This sequence joins TRBV4-1 and TRBJ1-2; D might be TRBD1 (5 bases). The V gene's germline CDR1 is MGHRA and CDR2 YSYEKL. The CDR3 covers 16 residues. V lost 4 bases and J lost 2, with 17 bases in between. The CDR3 nucleotides are TGCGCCAGCAGCCCGTTGAGAGGGGCGGAAAACTATGGCTACACCTTC. It encodes CASSPLRGAENYGYTF.